These 21 T cell receptor beta chains were all obtained from the same sample, sequenced in a study of T cell changes during pregnancy in multiple sclerosis. The protocol was immunoSEQ multiplex PCR, while the TCRdb copy is restricted to in-frame clones and leaves out a portion. The repertoire holds about 40,000 clones, with approximately 91% as singletons. Material: PBMCs (not recorded whether the cells were cultured). The source of these receptors is a female donor with multiple sclerosis, enrolled in a pregnancy study.

V and J are TRBV9 and TRBJ2-3; TRBD2 matches 9 bases. The CDR3 runs to 15 residues. The J segment lost 3 bases and the V segment lost 3 bases, leaving 5 bases of the junction unmatched. CDR1 and CDR2 from the germline V gene are SGDLS and YYNGEE. CDR3 DNA sequence: TGTGCCAGCAGCGCCGCGGGGGGGGCGACAGATACGCAGTATTTT. Translated: CASSAAGGATDTQYF.

This clone was picked up one time. V is TRBV28 and J is TRBJ2-1; a weak D match, TRBD2 (6 bases). This CDR3 has 14 amino acids. V shed 7 bases and J shed 4 bases, with 14 bases lying between them. Germline V gene data show CDR1 as MDHEN and CDR2 as SYDVKM. The CDR3 DNA follows: TGTGCCAGCATTCCCGGCGGGACGTACAATGAGCAGTTCTTC. Protein: CASIPGGTYNEQFF.

V is TRBV6-5 and J is TRBJ1-3; possibly TRBD1 for D (6 bases). The length of the CDR3 is 15 residues. The V end was cut by 1 base, the J end by 4 bases, with 11 bases between. CDR1 and CDR2 from the germline V gene are MNHEY and SVGAGI. CDR3 sequence reads: CASSYLGGSGNTIYF. The CDR3 DNA sequence: TGTGCCAGCAGTTACTTGGGGGGCTCCGGAAACACCATATATTTT.

The chain recombines TRBV27 with TRBJ1-2; D uncertain. CDR3 length: 14 amino acids. V dropped 0 bases and J dropped 4 bases, with 9 bases sitting between them. Germline V lookup: CDR1 MNHEY, CDR2 SMNVEV (reference sequence). CDR3 protein: CASSLSGDIYGYTF. The CDR3 DNA is TGTGCCAGCAGTTTATCTGGGGATATCTATGGCTACACCTTC.

The chain is built from TRBV4-1 and TRBJ2-7; D is unclear. V lost 0 bases, J lost 0 bases, and 3 bases lay in between. Germline V gives CDR1 MGHRA, CDR2 YSYEKL. The CDR3 covers 13 residues. CDR3: CASSQDSSYEQYF. DNA for the CDR3: TGCGCCAGCAGCCAAGACTCCTCCTACGAGCAGTACTTC.

V is TRBV9 and J is TRBJ2-3; TRBD2 matches at 9 bases. V gave up 0 bases and J gave up 4 bases; unmatched junction bases: 15. Germline values: CDR1 SGDLS, CDR2 YYNGEE. The CDR3 contains 19 residues. CDR3 DNA: TGTGCCAGCAGCGTAGCGGCGGGAGGGCCTTTGTCCGCGGCAGATACGCAGTATTTT. Translated: CASSVAAGGPLSAADTQYF.

This sequence joins TRBV2 and TRBJ1-3; D remains ambiguous. This CDR3 spans 18 amino acids. Germline CDR1 reads SNHLY; CDR2 reads FYNNEI. With 3 bases removed from V and 0 bases from J, the gap between germline ends came to 18 bases. The CDR3 region is CASSESFFGISSGNTIYF. The CDR3 DNA follows: TGTGCCAGCAGTGAGTCTTTTTTTGGGATCTCCTCTGGAAACACCATATATTTT.

The gene calls are TRBV2 and TRBJ1-1; possible D gene TRBD1, 5 bases. This CDR3 is 14 amino acids long. Trimming shortened V by 1 base and J by 2 bases, and 8 bases separated the two germline ends. Per the germline V gene, CDR1 is SNHLY and CDR2 is FYNNEI. CDR3 in DNA: TGTGCCAGCAGTGAAGTGGGGGGTAACACTGAAGCTTTCTTT. This codes for CASSEVGGNTEAFF.

The rearrangement links TRBV7-2 to TRBJ2-5, with a weak D call TRBD2 (6 bases). The V end was cut by 5 bases, the J end by 2 bases, with 21 bases between. This CDR3 is 17 amino acids long. Germline V lookup: CDR1 SGHTA, CDR2 FQGNSA. CDR3: CASSAPRRDPRQETQYF. CDR3 in DNA: TGTGCCAGCAGCGCCCCGAGGCGGGACCCGCGGCAAGAGACCCAGTACTTC.

This sequence joins TRBV5-1 and TRBJ2-1; perhaps TRBD2 as D (6 bases). The CDR3 sequence is 15 residues long. Germline CDR1 is SGHRS and CDR2 is YFSETQ. The V and J ends lost 3 bases and 4 bases respectively, with 14 bases between them. The CDR3 is CASSWGSGPYNEQFF. The CDR3 DNA is TGCGCCAGCAGCTGGGGTAGCGGACCATACAATGAGCAGTTCTTC.

V and J are TRBV30 and TRBJ1-1; 9 positions match TRBD1. There are 15 residues in the CDR3. Germline CDR1 reads GTSNPN; CDR2 reads SVGIG (reference sequence). Trimming at V came to 8 bases and at J to 7 bases, leaving 17 bases not matched to a gene. For the CDR3, the DNA is TGTGCCCGAGAGCCAACAGGGGGCCCTCCGGATGAAGCTTTCTTT. It is translated as CAREPTGGPPDEAFF.

This chain joins TRBV5-1 and TRBJ2-2, with D perhaps matching TRBD1 (5 bases). The CDR3 length is 16 residues. The V gene's germline CDR1 is SGHRS and CDR2 YFSETQ. Trimming shortened V by 2 bases and J by 7 bases, and 18 bases separated the two germline ends. The CDR3 loop reads CASSFFVALRGGELFF. In nucleotides, the CDR3 is TGCGCCAGCAGCTTCTTTGTGGCGTTAAGGGGCGGGGAGCTGTTTTTT.

The chain links TRBV11-2 to TRBJ2-1, with D unresolved. Trimming removed 2 bases from V and 2 bases from J, with 7 bases in between. The CDR3 is 14 residues long. Germline CDR1 and CDR2: SGHAT and FQNNGV. Here the CDR3 DNA reads TGTGCCAGCAGCTTACTCGCTACCTACAATGAGCAGTTCTTC. Translating it yields CASSLLATYNEQFF.

The genes are TRBV5-1 and TRBJ2-2; 7 nucleotides align to TRBD2. The trim removed 1 base at V and 2 bases at J, leaving 2 bases unmatched. Germline lookup yields CDR1 SGHRS and CDR2 YFSETQ. The CDR3 sequence is 15 residues long. CDR3 loop: CASSLRGVNTGELFF. The CDR3 DNA is TGCGCCAGCAGCTTGCGGGGGGTCAACACCGGGGAGCTGTTTTTT.

This chain uses TRBV5-6 with TRBJ1-5; 8 bases fit TRBD1. CDR1 SGHDT and CDR2 YYEEEE come from the germline V gene. The CDR3 contains 13 residues. J gave up 5 bases and V 5 bases, and 3 bases lay outside the gene matches. The CDR3 sequence: CASSKQGDQPQHF. The CDR3 DNA sequence: TGTGCCAGCAGTAAACAGGGGGATCAGCCCCAGCATTTT.

This rearrangement joins TRBV19 to TRBJ1-1, with TRBD1 identical over 7 bases. CDR1 and CDR2 from the germline V gene are LNHDA and SQIVND (reference sequence). Trimming at V came to 6 bases and at J to 4 bases, leaving 5 bases not matched to a gene. The CDR3 length is 13 residues. DNA for the CDR3: TGTGCCAGTAGCGAGGGGGCCGGCACTGAAGCTTTCTTT. Protein sequence: CASSEGAGTEAFF.

The rearrangement links TRBV28 to TRBJ1-4; no clear D. V was trimmed by 0 bases and J by 8 bases, leaving 7 bases between them. The V gene's germline CDR1 is MDHEN and CDR2 SYDVKM. The CDR3 is made up of 13 amino acids. CDR3 nucleotides: TGTGCCAGCAGTTTATGGTTTTGGGAAAAACTGTTTTTT. It yields the protein CASSLWFWEKLFF.

The chain links TRBV19 to TRBJ1-2; possibly TRBD1 for D (6 bases). V was pared by 4 bases and J by 0 bases, with 9 bases between. Germline CDR1 reads LNHDA; CDR2 reads SQIVND (reference sequence). CDR3 length: 14 amino acids. CDR3 in amino acids: CASSNQGTNYGYTF. The CDR3 coding sequence is TGTGCCAGTAGTAACCAGGGGACTAACTATGGCTACACCTTC.

The chain employs TRBV4-2 and TRBJ2-1, with a tentative D call TRBD2 (5 bases). V lost 1 base, J lost 7 bases, and 11 bases lay in between. The CDR3 is 14 amino acids. The V gene's germline CDR1 is LGHNA and CDR2 YNFKEQ. The CDR3: CASSQGARENEQFF. The CDR3 nucleotides read TGTGCCAGCAGCCAAGGGGCCCGGGAAAATGAGCAGTTCTTC.

V gene TRBV6-5 combines with J gene TRBJ1-1; 9 nucleotides align to TRBD1. The V and J ends lost 1 base and 8 bases, in that order; junction bases with no gene match: 5. CDR1 is MNHEY, CDR2 SVGAGI, per germline. This CDR3 has 14 residues. CDR3 DNA sequence: TGTGCCAGCAGTTACTTCGGACAGGGGAAAGAAGCTTTCTTT. Its translation is CASSYFGQGKEAFF.

This clone was counted once. The chain is built from TRBV28 and TRBJ2-7, with 12 bases lining up with TRBD2. Germline V CDR1 and CDR2: MDHEN, SYDVKM. This CDR3 has 15 amino acids. Trimming took 6 bases from V and 4 from J; bases not matched to a gene: 7. The CDR3 spells CASRPTSGSTYEQYF. DNA of the CDR3: TGTGCCAGCAGACCGACTAGCGGGAGTACATACGAGCAGTACTTC.